The clone carrying this T cell receptor (beta chain) was counted once. Its antigen is unidentified. Time point in this sample: week 11, during vaccination. Each dose of the vaccine consisted of 300 ug of mutant IDH1 20-mer peptide, with topical imiquimod. The sample is drawn from a study of a mutant IDH1 vaccine in newly diagnosed glioma. Study-level information: Vaccines were begun 4-6 weeks after radiotherapy alone, or with temozolomide cycles. Averaging around 40 years of age, treated patients were about 60% male and 37.5% female.

The method was immunoSEQ multiplex PCR; TCRdb's version includes in-frame clones alone and lacks a portion of them. The data show about 66,000 clones, 65% to 85% seen once. The TCR sequence derives from a woman aged 45-65 years with glioma. This sample comprised PBMCs, obtained from a glioma patient whose treatment included an IDH1 peptide vaccine.

The DNA for the CDR3 is TGTGCCAGCAGCTTGGGGACAGGGATTAACTATGGCTACACCTTC. Its protein is CASSLGTGINYGYTF. The J gene is TRBJ1-2, the V gene TRBV5-6, with 8 nucleotides matching TRBD1. CDR3 length: 15 amino acids. The V gene end was trimmed by 0 bases and the J gene end by 1 base; junction bases not matched to a gene: 2. The V gene's germline CDR1 is SGHDT and CDR2 YYEEEE. Full variable domain (missing parts from reference TRBV5-6 and TRBJ1-2): DAGVTQSPTHLIKTRGQQVTLRCSPKSGHDTVSWYQQALGQGPQFIFQYYEEEERQRGNFPDRFSGHQFPNYSSELNVNALLLGDSALYLCASSLGTGINYGYTFGSGTRLTVV.